This T cell receptor (beta chain) comes out of a study of blood T cell repertoires in COVID-19 (dated by TCRdb to 2018 to 2021). In terms of the full investigation: The collaborator samples originated in the United States, Italy and Spain and spanned the acute and convalescent phases of COVID-19. The prospective study material was composed of cDNA or gDNA derived from T cells, B-cell-depleted T cells, or PBMCs. Subjects who had been exposed to COVID-19, were actively infected with it, or had recovered from it provided the deeply sampled blood TCRbeta repertoires that made up the dataset. The repertoires were released in a freely available public database intended as a resource for research on the immune response to SARS-CoV-2. Samples were obtained from the ongoing ImmuneRACE study (first 160 participants) and from roughly 1,300 subjects provided by 6 global collaborators. Nearly every sample came with metadata listing a de-identified subject ID, COVID-19 status, age in years and sex. Where available, HLA class I and class II types were taken from metadata supplied by the sample provider and were not determined by assay-based typing. Overall results and qualifications from the work: The quantity of clinical and demographic metadata differed by source and by participant and was supplied without curation.

TCRbeta CDR3 regions were amplified from genomic DNA using the immunoSEQ Assay, a bias-controlled multiplex PCR. In the paper's pipeline: The number of nucleated cells in each sample was estimated from the amplification of reference gene primers within the assay. To quantify the absolute abundance of each unique TCRbeta CDR3 rearrangement, sequence reads were collapsed and filtered. For each sample, productive Simpson clonality was calculated as the square root of Simpson's diversity index across productive rearrangements. This is the immuneACCESS table as TCRdb keeps it, with only in-frame sequences that have V and J called. A part of the clones is gone; compared with another copy, unresolved V genes explain less than half, and the rest is unexplained. Clone size and V and J calls were adopted from that table, with D and trimming inferred from the DNA. Recorded for this sample are about 310,000 clones; around 90% of them occurred a single time. About 2.5% of the sample rests with the top ten.

Turning to this clone: No antigen is known for it. No much larger clone exists at a distance of one base, and base qualities are not known.

Trimming takes 4 bases from V and 5 bases from J, and the germline ends sit 8 bases apart. CDR1 MDHEN and CDR2 SYDVKM were looked up in the germline V gene. Including cysteine and phenylalanine, the CDR3 has 13 amino acids. The CDR3 DNA has 39 bases and is translated from base 1. Whole blood was collected in K2EDTA tubes by collaborating institutions according to the institutions' own protocols. For TCRbeta analysis, collaborators shipped samples in one of three forms: frozen whole blood, isolated PBMCs, or DNA extracted from either of those sample types. The sequence joins TRBV28 to TRBJ2-2, and the D gene may be TRBD2, 5 bases matching. The sequence derives from a man aged 18 to 29 with active or convalescent COVID-19. Material: peripheral blood. The CDR3 reads as follows: CASSSRETGELFF. The nucleotide sequence reads TGTGCCAGCAGTTCAAGGGAGACCGGGGAGCTGTTTTTT.